These T cell receptor beta chains were read from a single sample in a study of T cell responses to AZD1222 COVID-19 vaccine. Clones were read by immunoSEQ multiplex PCR, and TCRdb kept only the in-frame ones, dropping some. The sample holds tens of thousands of clones, less than 90% seen once. This specimen was peripheral blood, taken on day 0 of AZD1222 vaccination. The origin of the receptors is an adult in good health. CDR3s include the opening cysteine and the closing phenylalanine or tryptophan. D genes are given only for firm matches. The size of a clone is reported for some rows only, either as once, few or many, or as a class for expanded clones.

j_gene,d_gene,abundance,v_gene,CDR3nt,CDR3aa
TRBJ1-2,TRBD1,.,TRBV7-6,TGTGCCAGCAGCCCAAACAGGGGGTATGGCTACACCTTC,CASSPNRGYGYTF
TRBJ2-5,.,.,TRBV4-1,TGCGCCAGCAGCCAAGTAGCGGACCCCCAAGAGACCCAGTACTTC,CASSQVADPQETQYF
TRBJ1-2,.,.,TRBV27,TGTGCCAGCAGTTTAGACAGAAGGTATGGCTACACCTTC,CASSLDRRYGYTF
TRBJ2-7,TRBD2,.,TRBV3-1/TRBV3-2,TGTGCCAGCAGCCAAGTTCCGGGACTAGCGGGGGGCAGGTCCTACGAGCAGTACTTC,CASSQVPGLAGGRSYEQYF
TRBJ2-5,.,.,TRBV29-1,TGCAGCGTCAGGAGAAAAGAGACCCAGTACTTC,CSVRRKETQYF
TRBJ1-4,.,.,TRBV11-3,TGTGCCAGCAGCCCACCTTTTGGCCATGAAAAACTGTTTTTT,CASSPPFGHEKLFF
TRBJ1-3,.,once,TRBV7-2,TGTGCCAGCAGCTTATCGGTATCTGGAAACACCATATATTTT,CASSLSVSGNTIYF
TRBJ2-1,TRBD1,.,TRBV15,TGTGCCACCAGCCCCTCCGGGGACAGGTCTTACAATGAGCAGTTCTTC,CATSPSGDRSYNEQFF
TRBJ2-7,.,.,TRBV7-3,TGTGCCAGCAGCCGGGACTCTGGCTACGAGCAGTACTTC,CASSRDSGYEQYF
TRBJ2-3,.,once,TRBV5-6,TGTGCCAGCAGCCTTGGAACTAGCACAGATACGCAGTATTTT,CASSLGTSTDTQYF
TRBJ1-3,TRBD1,.,TRBV3-1/TRBV3-2,TGTGCCAGCAACACCGGACAGGGTAGGGACACCATATATTTT,CASNTGQGRDTIYF
TRBJ1-6,.,once,TRBV7-2,TGTGCCAGCAGCTTAGGATCTCAGGGCCAACTCGAACTCCACTTT,CASSLGSQGQLELHF
TRBJ2-3,TRBD2,.,TRBV11-3,TGTGCCAGCAGCCCCAGGAGCGGGGTCGCAGATACGCAGTATTTT,CASSPRSGVADTQYF
TRBJ1-5,.,.,TRBV23-1,TGCGCCAGCAGTCAATCGACGGGACAGCCCCAGCATTTT,CASSQSTGQPQHF
TRBJ1-5,.,.,TRBV19,TGTGCCAGTAAGTCTAGGCAGGGATGGGATAGCAATCAGCCCCAGCATTTT,CASKSRQGWDSNQPQHF
TRBJ2-1,TRBD2,.,TRBV3-1/TRBV3-2,TGTGCCAGCAGCCAGCCTTATAGCGGGTACAATGAGCAGTTCTTC,CASSQPYSGYNEQFF
TRBJ2-7,TRBD1,.,TRBV7-9,TGTGCCAGCAGCTTAGATGGGACAGGGTACTCCTACGAGCAGTACTTC,CASSLDGTGYSYEQYF
TRBJ2-1,.,.,TRBV6-4,TGTGCCAGCAGTGACGAGAGCGAGGCTGAGCAGTTCTTC,CASSDESEAEQFF
TRBJ2-1,TRBD2,.,TRBV5-5,TGTGCCAGCAGCTTGGCGTCCAGCGGGAGGGCCTTCGTTTACAATGAGCAGTTCTTC,CASSLASSGRAFVYNEQFF
TRBJ2-5,.,.,TRBV5-6,TGTGCCAGCAGCAGAGACAGGTTTGGGGAGACCCAGTACTTC,CASSRDRFGETQYF
TRBJ2-3,TRBD2,.,TRBV7-8,TGTGCCAGCAGCCTAAGGTTGCGGACTAGCGCCACAGATACGCAGTATTTT,CASSLRLRTSATDTQYF
TRBJ1-2,.,once,TRBV19,TGTGCCAGTAGTATAGGTAGAGGACAGACTTATGGCTACACCTTC,CASSIGRGQTYGYTF
TRBJ2-4,.,.,TRBV6-1,TGTGCCAGCAGTGATACTGCGTTTATAGCCAAAAACATTCAGTACTTC,CASSDTAFIAKNIQYF
TRBJ1-4,TRBD1,.,TRBV5-6,TGTGCCAGCAGCCCTATTACAGGGGGCCTCGAAAAACTGTTTTTT,CASSPITGGLEKLFF
TRBJ2-1,.,.,TRBV12-5,TGTGCTAGTGGTTTGGAAGGACGGCTCCACTACAATGAGCAGTTCTTC,CASGLEGRLHYNEQFF
TRBJ1-1,.,.,TRBV6-5,TGTGCCAGCAGTCCCTTAGGTCCCCACACTGAAGCTTTCTTT,CASSPLGPHTEAFF
TRBJ2-1,TRBD2,.,TRBV19,TGTGCCAGTAGTCTAAGGGCGACTAGCGCCACCTACAATGAGCAGTTCTTC,CASSLRATSATYNEQFF
TRBJ1-4,.,.,TRBV5-8,TGTGCCAGCAGCGAGGGACGGAACAATGAAAAACTGTTTTTT,CASSEGRNNEKLFF
TRBJ2-1,.,.,TRBV28,TGTGCCAGCAATTCACAGGGTACCTACAATGAGCAGTTCTTC,CASNSQGTYNEQFF
TRBJ1-4,.,.,TRBV30,TGTGCCTGGGGGAGGGAAAAACTGTTTTTT,CAWGREKLFF
TRBJ1-6,.,.,TRBV28,TGTGCCAGCACTGGGGACTATAATTCACCCCTCCACTTT,CASTGDYNSPLHF
TRBJ1-6,.,.,TRBV6-5,TGTGCCAGCACCCGGGACTTCAATTCACCCCTCCACTTT,CASTRDFNSPLHF
TRBJ2-1,TRBD2,.,TRBV24-1,TGTGCCACCAGTGATGCGACGGGGGGGATTCTCTACAATGAGCAGTTCTTC,CATSDATGGILYNEQFF
TRBJ1-1,.,.,TRBV7-3,TGTGCCAGCAGCCGGGGGTATGGCACTGAAGCTTTCTTT,CASSRGYGTEAFF